This is a list of T cell receptor beta chains from one sample in a study of molecular identifiers for immune sequencing clone quantification. TCRdb fed the PCR reads into MiXCR, producing one record per CDR3 protein. The top ten clones hold roughly 0.86% of a sample with hundreds of thousands of distinct CDR3 sequences, around a fifth of them seen once. The sample comprised naive CD8+ T cells from blood, with Jurkat cell RNA spiked in. Every receptor here comes from a human donor in good health. Some libraries in this study had Jurkat cell RNA spiked in. The CDR3 runs from the conserved cysteine through the conserved F or W. A D gene is named only where the DNA matches it firmly. Only some rows state a clone size, as once, few, many or a class for expanded clones.

TRBJ2-5	TRBV6-2/TRBV6-3	few	NA	CASSYEATQETQYF	TGTGCCAGCAGTTACGAAGCGACTCAAGAGACCCAGTACTTC
TRBJ2-7	TRBV7-9	NA	NA	CAGSLGASYEQYF	TGTGCCGGCAGCTTAGGGGCCAGCTACGAGCAGTACTTC
TRBJ1-5	TRBV28	NA	TRBD1	CASSPGDRGGQLQHF	TGTGCCAGCAGTCCAGGGGACAGGGGGGGACAGCTCCAGCATTTT
TRBJ2-1	TRBV19	many	NA	CASSIVPGGGAEQFF	TGTGCCAGTAGTATAGTCCCAGGTGGTGGGGCGGAGCAGTTCTTC
TRBJ2-7	TRBV27	many	NA	CASVPPSYEQYF	TGTGCCAGCGTACCGCCCTCCTACGAGCAGTACTTC
TRBJ1-2	TRBV7-9	many	NA	CASSPDGGHYGYTF	TGTGCCAGCAGCCCCGATGGGGGACACTATGGCTACACCTTC
TRBJ1-2	TRBV25-1	NA	NA	CASSEFGGAGYTF	TGTGCCAGCAGTGAATTCGGAGGAGCTGGCTACACCTTC
TRBJ2-7	TRBV19	NA	NA	CASAPGLTYEQYF	TGTGCCAGCGCGCCCGGGCTCACCTACGAGCAGTACTTC
TRBJ2-7	TRBV30	many	NA	CAWSVRGPRTPYEQYF	TGTGCCTGGAGTGTACGAGGGCCTCGTACGCCCTACGAGCAGTACTTC
TRBJ1-1	TRBV9	many	NA	CASSAAERGTEAFF	TGTGCCAGCAGCGCCGCGGAAAGGGGGACTGAAGCTTTCTTT
TRBJ2-3	TRBV30	few	NA	CAWSVLVLDTQYF	TGTGCCTGGAGTGTACTCGTGTTAGATACGCAGTATTTT
TRBJ2-6	TRBV15	many	NA	CATSSASGANVLTF	TGTGCCACCAGCTCTGCCTCTGGGGCCAACGTCCTGACTTTC
TRBJ2-3	TRBV28	NA	TRBD1	CASSLRDSSFTDTQYF	TGTGCCAGCAGTCTCAGGGACAGTTCGTTCACAGATACGCAGTATTTT
TRBJ2-3	TRBV7-3	NA	TRBD2	CAGSLEGLAGDTQYF	TGTGCCGGCAGCTTAGAGGGACTAGCGGGAGATACGCAGTATTTT
TRBJ2-1	TRBV10-3	NA	NA	CAISEPETSSDEQFF	TGTGCCATCAGTGAGCCCGAGACTAGTTCCGATGAGCAGTTCTTC
TRBJ2-7	TRBV28	many	NA	CASSLIAGAGYEQYF	TGTGCCAGCAGTTTAATTGCGGGGGCGGGCTACGAGCAGTACTTC
TRBJ2-5	TRBV27	many	NA	CASSLLKHGHETQYF	TGTGCCAGCAGTTTATTAAAACACGGCCACGAGACCCAGTACTTC
TRBJ1-1	TRBV5-1	many	NA	CASSLSGGDLTEAFF	TGCGCCAGCAGCTTGTCGGGGGGCGATTTGACTGAAGCTTTCTTT
TRBJ1-5	TRBV5-6	many	NA	CASTRTPGGNQPQHF	TGTGCCAGCACCAGAACACCCGGGGGCAATCAGCCCCAGCATTTT
TRBJ2-1	TRBV6-5	NA	TRBD2	CASSSPREAASYNEQFF	TGTGCCAGCAGTTCCCCCCGGGAGGCCGCATCCTACAATGAGCAGTTCTTC
TRBJ2-3	TRBV30	NA	NA	CAWSVLFGTPGTDTQYF	TGTGCCTGGAGTGTACTATTTGGGACACCCGGCACAGATACGCAGTATTTT
TRBJ2-1	TRBV27	many	NA	CASSLEGRGYNEQFF	TGTGCCAGCAGTTTAGAGGGAAGGGGGTACAATGAGCAGTTCTTC
TRBJ2-7	TRBV20-1	many	NA	CSARDVVGGGYEQYF	TGCAGTGCTAGAGATGTGGTTGGAGGTGGGTACGAGCAGTACTTC